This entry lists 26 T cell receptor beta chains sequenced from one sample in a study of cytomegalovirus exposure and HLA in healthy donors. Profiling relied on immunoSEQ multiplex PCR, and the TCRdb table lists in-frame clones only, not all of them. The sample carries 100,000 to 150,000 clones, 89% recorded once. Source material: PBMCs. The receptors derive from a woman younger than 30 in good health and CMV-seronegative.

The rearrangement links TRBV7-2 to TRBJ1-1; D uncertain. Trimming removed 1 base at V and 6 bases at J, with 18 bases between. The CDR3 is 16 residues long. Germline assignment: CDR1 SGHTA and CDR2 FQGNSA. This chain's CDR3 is CASSLGYRLGGSEAFF. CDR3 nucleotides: TGTGCCAGCAGCTTAGGCTATCGGCTAGGAGGGTCTGAAGCTTTCTTT.

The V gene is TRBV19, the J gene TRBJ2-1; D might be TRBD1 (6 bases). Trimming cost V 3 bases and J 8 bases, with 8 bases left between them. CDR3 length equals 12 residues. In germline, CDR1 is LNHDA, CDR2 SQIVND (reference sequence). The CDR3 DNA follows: TGTGCCAGTAGTATTGGGGGCTATGAGCAGTTCTTC. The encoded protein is CASSIGGYEQFF. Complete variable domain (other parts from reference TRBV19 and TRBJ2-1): DGGITQSPKYLFRKEGQNVTLSCEQNLNHDAMYWYRQDPGQGLRLIYYSQIVNDFQKGDIAEGYSVSREKKESFPLTVTSAQKNPTAFYLCASSIGGYEQFFGPGTRLTVL.

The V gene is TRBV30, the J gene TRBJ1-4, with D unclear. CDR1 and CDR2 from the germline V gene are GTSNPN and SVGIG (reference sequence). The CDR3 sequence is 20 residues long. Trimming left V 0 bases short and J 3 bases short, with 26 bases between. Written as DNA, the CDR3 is TGTGCCTGGAGTGTACAACTACTAAATGGTAGCCCTTTGGCTAATGAAAAACTGTTTTTT. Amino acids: CAWSVQLLNGSPLANEKLFF.

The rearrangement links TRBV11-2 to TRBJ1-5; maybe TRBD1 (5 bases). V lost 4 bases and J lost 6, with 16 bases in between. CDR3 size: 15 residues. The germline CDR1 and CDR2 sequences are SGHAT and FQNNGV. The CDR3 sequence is CASSSGTDYFQPQHF. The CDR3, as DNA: TGTGCCAGCAGCTCCGGGACTGACTATTTTCAGCCCCAGCATTTT.

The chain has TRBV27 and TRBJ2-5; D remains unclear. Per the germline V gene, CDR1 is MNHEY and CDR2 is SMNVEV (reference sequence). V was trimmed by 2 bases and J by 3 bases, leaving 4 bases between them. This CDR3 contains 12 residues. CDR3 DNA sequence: TGTGCCAGCAGTTTAGACAAAGAGACCCAGTACTTC. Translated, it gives CASSLDKETQYF.

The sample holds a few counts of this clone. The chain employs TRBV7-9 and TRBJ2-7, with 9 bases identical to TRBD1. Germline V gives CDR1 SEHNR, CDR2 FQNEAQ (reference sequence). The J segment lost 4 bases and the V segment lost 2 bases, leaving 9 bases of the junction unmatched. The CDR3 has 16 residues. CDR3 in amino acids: CASSLFLGTGIYEQYF. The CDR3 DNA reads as TGTGCCAGCAGCTTATTTTTGGGGACAGGGATATACGAGCAGTACTTC.

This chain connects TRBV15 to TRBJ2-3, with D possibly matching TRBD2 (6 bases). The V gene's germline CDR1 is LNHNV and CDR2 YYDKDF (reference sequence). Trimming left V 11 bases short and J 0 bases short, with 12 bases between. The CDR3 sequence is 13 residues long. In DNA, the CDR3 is TGTGCCGTGCGCGGGGAAAGCACAGATACGCAGTATTTT. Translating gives CAVRGESTDTQYF. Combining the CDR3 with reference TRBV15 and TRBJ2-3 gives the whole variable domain DAMVIQNPRYQVTQFGKPVTLSCSQTLNHNVMYWYQQKSSQAPKLLFHYYDKDFNNEADTPDNFQSRRPNTSFCFLDIRSPGLGDTAMYLCAVRGESTDTQYFGPGTRLTVL.

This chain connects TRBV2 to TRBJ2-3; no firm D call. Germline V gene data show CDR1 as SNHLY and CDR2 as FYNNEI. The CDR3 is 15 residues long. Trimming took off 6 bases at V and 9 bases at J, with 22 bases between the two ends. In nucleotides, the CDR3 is TGTGCCAGCAGCGCCGACGTCGGAAAAATAGCCACGCAGTATTTT. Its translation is CASSADVGKIATQYF.

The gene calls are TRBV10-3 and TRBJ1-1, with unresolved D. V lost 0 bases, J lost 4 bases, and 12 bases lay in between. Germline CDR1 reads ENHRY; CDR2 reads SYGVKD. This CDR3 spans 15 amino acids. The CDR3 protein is CAISESLPGGTEAFF. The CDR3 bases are TGTGCCATCAGTGAGTCTCTCCCGGGTGGCACTGAAGCTTTCTTT.

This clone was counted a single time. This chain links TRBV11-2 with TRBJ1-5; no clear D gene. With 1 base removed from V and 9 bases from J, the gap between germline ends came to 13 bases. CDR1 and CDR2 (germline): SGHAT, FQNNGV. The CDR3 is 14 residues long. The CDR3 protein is CASSLGAVLWPQHF. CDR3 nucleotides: TGTGCCAGCAGCTTAGGAGCGGTTCTGTGGCCCCAGCATTTT.

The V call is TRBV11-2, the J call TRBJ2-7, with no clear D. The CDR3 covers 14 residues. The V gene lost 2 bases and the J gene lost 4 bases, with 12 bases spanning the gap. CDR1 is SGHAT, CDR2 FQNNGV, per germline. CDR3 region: CASSLTVPFYEQYF. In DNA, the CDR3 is TGTGCCAGCAGCTTAACAGTTCCCTTTTACGAGCAGTACTTC.

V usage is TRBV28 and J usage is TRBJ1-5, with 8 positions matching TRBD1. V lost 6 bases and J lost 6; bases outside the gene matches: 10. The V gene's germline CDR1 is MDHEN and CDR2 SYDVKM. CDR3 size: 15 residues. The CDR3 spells CASSPGQGGFQPQHF. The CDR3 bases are TGTGCCAGCAGCCCCGGACAGGGTGGGTTTCAGCCCCAGCATTTT.

DNA for the CDR3: TGCAGCGTTGACGGGGCCTACGAGCAGTACTTC. This translates into CSVDGAYEQYF. V and J are TRBV29-1 and TRBJ2-7, with D perhaps TRBD2 (5 bases). The V gene lost 3 bases and the J gene lost 2 bases, with 5 bases spanning the gap. This CDR3 contains 11 residues. Germline CDR1 and CDR2: SQVTM and ANQGSEA.

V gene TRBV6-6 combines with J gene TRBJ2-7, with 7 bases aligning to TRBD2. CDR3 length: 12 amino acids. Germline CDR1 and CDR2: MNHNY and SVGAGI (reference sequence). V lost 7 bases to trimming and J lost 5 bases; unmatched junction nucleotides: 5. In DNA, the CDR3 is TGTGCCAGCAATGGGGGGGATGACGAGCAGTACGTC. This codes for CASNGGDDEQYV.

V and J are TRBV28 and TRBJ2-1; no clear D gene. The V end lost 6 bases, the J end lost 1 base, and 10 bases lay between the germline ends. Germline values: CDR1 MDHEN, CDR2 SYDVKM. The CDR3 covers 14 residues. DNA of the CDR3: TGTGCCAGCAGCCCTATCGCTTCCTACAATGAGCAGTTCTTC. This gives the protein CASSPIASYNEQFF.

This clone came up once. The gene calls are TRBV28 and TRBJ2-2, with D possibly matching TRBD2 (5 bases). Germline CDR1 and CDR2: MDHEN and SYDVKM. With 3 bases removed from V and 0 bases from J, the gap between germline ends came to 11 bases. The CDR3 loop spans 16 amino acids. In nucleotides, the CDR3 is TGTGCCAGCAGTTTTTTGAGAGGGTCGAACACCGGGGAGCTGTTTTTT. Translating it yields CASSFLRGSNTGELFF.

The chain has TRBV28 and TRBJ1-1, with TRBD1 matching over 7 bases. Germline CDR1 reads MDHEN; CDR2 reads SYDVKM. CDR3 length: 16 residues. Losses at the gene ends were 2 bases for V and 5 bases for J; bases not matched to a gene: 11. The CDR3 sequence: CASSLRGRGVETEAFF. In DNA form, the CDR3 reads TGTGCCAGCAGTTTACGGGGCAGGGGGGTTGAAACTGAAGCTTTCTTT. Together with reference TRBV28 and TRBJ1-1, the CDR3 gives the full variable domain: DVKVTQSSRYLVKRTGEKVFLECVQDMDHENMFWYRQDPGLGLRLIYFSYDVKMKEKGDIPEGYSVSREKKERFSLILESASTNQTSMYLCASSLRGRGVETEAFFGQGTRLTVV.

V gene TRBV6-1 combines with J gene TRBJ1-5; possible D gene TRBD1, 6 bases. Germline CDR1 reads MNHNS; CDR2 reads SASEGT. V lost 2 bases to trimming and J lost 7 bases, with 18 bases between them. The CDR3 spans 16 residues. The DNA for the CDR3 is TGTGCCAGCAGTGAATCCGTAGGGACATTCAAGCAGCCCCAGCATTTT. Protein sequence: CASSESVGTFKQPQHF.

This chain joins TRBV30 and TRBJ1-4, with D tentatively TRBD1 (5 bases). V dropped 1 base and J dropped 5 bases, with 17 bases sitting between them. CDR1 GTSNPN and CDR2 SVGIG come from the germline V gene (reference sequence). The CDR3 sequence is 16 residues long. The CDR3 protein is CAWSDLGQGINEKLFF. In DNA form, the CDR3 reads TGTGCCTGGAGTGATCTGGGGCAGGGAATAAATGAAAAACTGTTTTTT.

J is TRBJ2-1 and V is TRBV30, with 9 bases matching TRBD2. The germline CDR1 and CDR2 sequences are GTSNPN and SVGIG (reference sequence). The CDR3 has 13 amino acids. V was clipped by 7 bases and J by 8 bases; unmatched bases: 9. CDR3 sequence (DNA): TGTGCCTATCGACTAGCGGAGAGGCATGAGCAGTTCTTC. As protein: CAYRLAERHEQFF. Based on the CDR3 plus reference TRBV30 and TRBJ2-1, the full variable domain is SQTIHQWPATLVQPVGSPLSLECTVEGTSNPNLYWYRQAAGRGLQLLFYSVGIGQISSEVPQNLSASRPQDRQFILSSKKLLLSDSGFYLCAYRLAERHEQFFGPGTRLTVL.

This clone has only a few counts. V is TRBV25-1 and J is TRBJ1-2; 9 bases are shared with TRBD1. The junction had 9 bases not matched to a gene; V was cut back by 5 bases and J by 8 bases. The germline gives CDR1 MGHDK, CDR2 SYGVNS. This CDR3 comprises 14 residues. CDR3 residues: CASSPRDRAFGYTF. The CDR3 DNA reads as TGTGCCAGCAGTCCCCGGGACAGGGCCTTCGGCTACACCTTC.

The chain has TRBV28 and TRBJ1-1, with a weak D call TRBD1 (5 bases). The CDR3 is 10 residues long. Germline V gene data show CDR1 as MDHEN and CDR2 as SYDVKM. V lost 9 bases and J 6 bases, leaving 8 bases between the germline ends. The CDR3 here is CASRGSEAFF. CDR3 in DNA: TGTGCCAGTAGGGGATCTGAAGCTTTCTTT. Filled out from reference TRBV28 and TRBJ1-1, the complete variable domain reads DVKVTQSSRYLVKRTGEKVFLECVQDMDHENMFWYRQDPGLGLRLIYFSYDVKMKEKGDIPEGYSVSREKKERFSLILESASTNQTSMYLCASRGSEAFFGQGTRLTVV.

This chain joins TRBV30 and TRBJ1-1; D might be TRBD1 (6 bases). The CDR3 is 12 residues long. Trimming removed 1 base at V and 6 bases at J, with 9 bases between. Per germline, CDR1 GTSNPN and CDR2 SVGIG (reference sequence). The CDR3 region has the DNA TGTGCCTGGAGTGGGTCAGGGGCTGAAGCTTTCTTT. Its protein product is CAWSGSGAEAFF.

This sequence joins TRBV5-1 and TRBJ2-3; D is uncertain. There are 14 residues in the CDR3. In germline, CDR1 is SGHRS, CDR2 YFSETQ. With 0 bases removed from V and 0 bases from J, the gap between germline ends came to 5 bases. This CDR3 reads CASSLDGSTDTQYF. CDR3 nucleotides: TGCGCCAGCAGCTTGGACGGGAGCACAGATACGCAGTATTTT.

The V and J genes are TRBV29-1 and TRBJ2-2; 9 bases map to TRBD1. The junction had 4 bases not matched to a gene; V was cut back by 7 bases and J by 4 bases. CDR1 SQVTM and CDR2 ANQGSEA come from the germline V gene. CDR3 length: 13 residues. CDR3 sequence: CSGGQGSTGELFF. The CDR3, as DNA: TGCAGCGGGGGACAGGGAAGCACCGGGGAGCTGTTTTTT.

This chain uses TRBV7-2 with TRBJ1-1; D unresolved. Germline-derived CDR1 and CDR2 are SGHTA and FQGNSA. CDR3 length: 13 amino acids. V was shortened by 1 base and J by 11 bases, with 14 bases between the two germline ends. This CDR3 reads CASSLDPSSSAFF. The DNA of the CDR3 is TGTGCCAGCAGCTTAGATCCCTCCAGTTCGGCTTTCTTT.